The rows below give T cell receptor beta chains drawn from one sample of a study of monozygotic twins with cystic fibrosis. Sequencing used immunoSEQ multiplex PCR; TCRdb keeps in-frame clones, though not all of them. The table shows around 10,000 clones, with just over 99% occurring only once. The sample consisted of blood. The receptors here all came from a man aged 18 to 35 with cystic fibrosis. Each CDR3 is given with its conserved first and last residue. The order of the fields is CDR3 length, D gene, clone size, V gene, J gene, CDR3 DNA, CDR3 protein. A D gene is named only where the DNA matches it firmly. Size values are once, few and many counts, or a class for expanded clones, and some rows have none.

13	TRBD1	NA	TRBV25-1	TRBJ1-2	TGTGCCAGCAGTCCGACAGGGAGGTATGGCTACACCTTC	CASSPTGRYGYTF
13	NA	once	TRBV14	TRBJ2-1	TGTGCCAGCAGTCTTCGGCCCTACAATGAGCAGTTCTTC	CASSLRPYNEQFF
16	NA	once	TRBV7-6	TRBJ1-3	TGTGCCAGCAGCGCCGGAGGGGCAGAAAATGGAAACACCATATATTTT	CASSAGGAENGNTIYF
15	NA	NA	TRBV9	TRBJ1-6	TGTGCCAGCAGCGTCGAGGGATGGGATAATTCACCCCTCCACTTT	CASSVEGWDNSPLHF
16	NA	NA	TRBV4-1	TRBJ2-7	TGCGCCAGCAGCCCCCTCGGGGTTGACACCCCCTACGAGCAGTACTTC	CASSPLGVDTPYEQYF
14	NA	NA	TRBV7-8	TRBJ2-3	TGTGCCAGCAGCTTCGGGGGCTTCACAGATACGCAGTATTTT	CASSFGGFTDTQYF
12	NA	once	TRBV29-1	TRBJ2-3	TGCAGCGTTAGCATCCAGGGAGATACGCAGTATTTT	CSVSIQGDTQYF
13	NA	few	TRBV6-5	TRBJ1-2	TGTGCCAGCAGGAAAAGTCGGACCTATGGCTACACCTTC	CASRKSRTYGYTF
14	TRBD1	NA	TRBV7-2	TRBJ2-5	TGTGCCAGCAGCCTCGACAGGGCCCAAGAGACCCAGTACTTC	CASSLDRAQETQYF
13	NA	NA	TRBV27	TRBJ1-6	TGTGCCAGTGCCCCGGGGAGTAATTCACCCCTCCACTTT	CASAPGSNSPLHF
11	NA	NA	TRBV27	TRBJ1-2	TGTGCCAGTGGGAACCAGTACGGCTACACCTTC	CASGNQYGYTF
17	TRBD1	NA	TRBV27	TRBJ1-6	TGTGCCAGCAGTTTCTCCCAGGGGGTCCCCTATAATTCACCCCTCCACTTT	CASSFSQGVPYNSPLHF
18	NA	NA	TRBV14	TRBJ2-2	TGTGCCAGCAGCCTCCTAACCGGGACATCACCCTACACCGGGGAGCTGTTTTTT	CASSLLTGTSPYTGELFF
16	TRBD2	NA	TRBV30	TRBJ2-1	TGTGCCTGGACCGCAGGTAGCGGGAGGCGGAACAATGAGCAGTTCTTC	CAWTAGSGRRNNEQFF
16	NA	NA	TRBV4-3	TRBJ1-6	TGCGCCAGCAGCCAAGTCCAGGGGCAGTATAATTCACCCCTCCACTTT	CASSQVQGQYNSPLHF
16	TRBD2	NA	TRBV6-1	TRBJ2-5	TGTGCCAGCAGTGTACTAGCGGGAGGGCCTGGGGAGACCCAGTACTTC	CASSVLAGGPGETQYF
13	TRBD2	NA	TRBV2	TRBJ2-3	TGTGCCTACGAGCGGGAGAGCACAGATACGCAGTATTTT	CAYERESTDTQYF
14	TRBD2	NA	TRBV5-1	TRBJ2-5	TGCGCCAGCAGCCCGGGACTAGCCGCGGAGACCCAGTACTTC	CASSPGLAAETQYF
17	NA	NA	TRBV7-2	TRBJ1-5	TGTGCCAGCAGCACCTACAGGCGGTCTTTGGGCAATCAGCCCCAGCATTTT	CASSTYRRSLGNQPQHF
13	NA	NA	TRBV5-1	TRBJ2-3	TGCGCCAGCAGCCGTGACATCGGGGATACGCAGTATTTT	CASSRDIGDTQYF
15	NA	once	TRBV19	TRBJ2-5	TGTGCCAGTAGTATCACCGGGACTCCCGTAGAGACCCAGTACTTC	CASSITGTPVETQYF
15	TRBD2	once	TRBV9	TRBJ2-1	TGTGCCAGCAGCGTAGAAGCGGGGAGCCTCAATGAGCAGTTCTTC	CASSVEAGSLNEQFF
14	NA	NA	TRBV5-6	TRBJ1-5	TGTGCCAGCAGCTTCTTAGATAGCAATCAGCCCCAGCATTTT	CASSFLDSNQPQHF
16	TRBD1	NA	TRBV27	TRBJ2-1	TGTGCCAGCAGCCCTTATGTGACAGGGGCGGTGGGTGAGCAGTTCTTC	CASSPYVTGAVGEQFF
15	NA	NA	TRBV5-1	TRBJ1-1	TGCGCCAGCAGCTTGGTGGCAGGGGCGGACACTGAAGCTTTCTTT	CASSLVAGADTEAFF
15	NA	NA	TRBV7-2	TRBJ2-2	TGTGCCAGCAGCTTAAGCCCGGGGCCAGGCGGGGAGCTGTTTTTT	CASSLSPGPGGELFF
13	NA	NA	TRBV19	TRBJ1-2	TGTGCCAGTAGTGCACTAAGGGGCTATGGCTACACCTTC	CASSALRGYGYTF
12	TRBD1	NA	TRBV7-9	TRBJ2-7	TGTGCCAGCAGCTCGACAGGGTACGAGCAGTACTTC	CASSSTGYEQYF
16	TRBD1	NA	TRBV2	TRBJ1-4	TGTGCCAGCAGTGAAGAGGGCAGGGGGCATCGAGAAAAACTGTTTTTT	CASSEEGRGHREKLFF
15	NA	NA	TRBV27	TRBJ2-4	TGTGCCAGCAGTCAGACGACCGTAGCCAAAAACATTCAGTACTTC	CASSQTTVAKNIQYF
14	TRBD1	NA	TRBV7-2	TRBJ2-7	TGTGCCAGCAGCCAAGACAGGGCCGTGGGTGAGCAGTACTTC	CASSQDRAVGEQYF
15	TRBD1	NA	TRBV7-8	TRBJ2-5	TGTGCCAGCAGCTTCCGGGACAGGGTCCAAGAGACCCAGTACTTC	CASSFRDRVQETQYF
14	NA	NA	TRBV7-2	TRBJ2-7	TGTGCCAGCAGCTTAGGGTATGCGGGCTACGAGCAGTACTTC	CASSLGYAGYEQYF
16	TRBD1	NA	TRBV4-3	TRBJ2-7	TGCGCCAGCAGCCAAGACCCCGGGACAGCTCGGGGCGAGCAGTACTTC	CASSQDPGTARGEQYF
11	NA	NA	TRBV6-1	TRBJ2-7	TGTGCCAGCAGGGCCACCTACGAGCAGTACTTC	CASRATYEQYF
14	NA	NA	TRBV5-4	TRBJ1-1	TGTGCCAGCAGCTTCGGGCAGAGAGACACTGAAGCTTTCTTT	CASSFGQRDTEAFF
13	NA	NA	TRBV6-5	TRBJ2-3	TGTGCCAGCAGTCCAATTCGCTCAGATACGCAGTATTTT	CASSPIRSDTQYF
14	NA	once	TRBV7-9	TRBJ2-5	TGTGCCAGCAGCCCGTGGGGCAGTCAAGAGACCCAGTACTTC	CASSPWGSQETQYF
13	NA	once	TRBV27	TRBJ2-7	TGTGCCAGCAGTTTAAACCGATACTACGAGCAGTACTTC	CASSLNRYYEQYF
13	TRBD1	NA	TRBV6-5	TRBJ1-2	TGTGCCAGCAGCCAGACAGGGGTTAGTGGCTACACCTTC	CASSQTGVSGYTF
16	TRBD1	once	TRBV30	TRBJ2-7	TGTGCCTGGAGTGTAAGGGTAGGGACAGGGGGCTACGAGCAGTACTTC	CAWSVRVGTGGYEQYF
11	NA	NA	TRBV10-1	TRBJ2-2	TGCGCCAGCAGAAGTGCCGGGGAGCTGTTTTTT	CASRSAGELFF
15	NA	NA	TRBV10-3	TRBJ1-2	TGTGCCATCATGGGGCCAGAACAGGGTATCTATGGCTACACCTTC	CAIMGPEQGIYGYTF
20	TRBD2	NA	TRBV4-3	TRBJ2-5	TGCGCCAGCAGCCAAGATCCGGTGCCTAGCGGGGGTTTTGGGCGAGAGACCCAGTACTTC	CASSQDPVPSGGFGRETQYF
14	NA	NA	TRBV7-6	TRBJ1-1	TGTGCCAGCAGCTTAGGTACAGGTTTCACTGAAGCTTTCTTT	CASSLGTGFTEAFF
13	NA	NA	TRBV27	TRBJ1-5	TGTGCCAGCGGAAACAGGGTTGACCAGCCCCAGCATTTT	CASGNRVDQPQHF